Below, 7 T cell receptor beta chains from the same sample are listed, as sequenced in a study of cytomegalovirus exposure and HLA in healthy donors. PCR involved 60 Vbeta and 13 Jbeta primers. Profiled with immunoSEQ multiplex PCR; TCRdb holds only in-frame clones, not every one. This table has nearly 200,000 clones, 65% to 85% appearing once. The specimen was PBMCs. These receptors were taken from a boy between 2 and 10 years old in good health and CMV-seronegative.

The chain joins TRBV10-3 to TRBJ2-1; TRBD1 matches at 10 bases. This CDR3 has 16 residues. The germline gives CDR1 ENHRY, CDR2 SYGVKD. The V and J ends lost 6 bases and 7 bases, in that order; junction bases with no gene match: 12. The CDR3 sequence: CAISQLDRGPGNEQFF. In nucleotides, the CDR3 is TGTGCCATCAGCCAACTTGACAGGGGGCCTGGGAATGAGCAGTTCTTC.

In the case of this clone: An end of the junction differs from the germline gene, which may be a read error. The chain carries TRBV7-9 and TRBJ2-5; 13 bases are a match to TRBD2. Germline V CDR1 and CDR2: SEHNR, FQNEAQ (reference sequence). This CDR3 is 16 amino acids long. For the CDR3, the DNA is TGTTCCAGCAGCCTCGGGACTAGCGGGGTTTGGGAGACCCAGTACTTC. It encodes CSSSLGTSGVWETQYF.

In DNA, the CDR3 is TGTGCTAGTGGCCGGAGAACACCCTACAATGAGCAGTTCTTC. Translation gives CASGRRTPYNEQFF. V and J are TRBV12-5 and TRBJ2-1; no reliable D call. CDR1 is LGHNT, CDR2 FRNRAP, per germline. V shed 6 bases and J shed 2 bases, with 11 bases lying between them. This CDR3 contains 14 residues.

The chain joins TRBV4-3 to TRBJ2-2; possibly TRBD1 for D (5 bases). Trimming pared 5 bases from V and 5 bases from J, leaving 12 bases between. From germline, CDR1 is LGHNA and CDR2 YSLEER. The CDR3 sequence is 14 residues long. CDR3 residues: CASSYQGRTGELFF. The CDR3 coding sequence is TGCGCCAGCAGCTACCAGGGAAGGACCGGGGAGCTGTTTTTT.

The rearrangement links TRBV29-1 to TRBJ1-1, with D tentatively TRBD1 (6 bases). The CDR3 runs to 12 residues. CDR1 is SQVTM and CDR2 is ANQGSEA in the germline V gene. With 6 bases removed from V and 2 bases from J, the gap between germline ends came to 10 bases. CDR3 amino acids: CSVEDSNTEAFF. As DNA, the CDR3 is TGCAGCGTGGAGGACAGCAACACTGAAGCTTTCTTT. Full variable domain (remainder filled in from reference TRBV29-1 and TRBJ1-1): SAVISQKPSRDICQRGTSLTIQCQVDSQVTMMFWYRQQPGQSLTLIATANQGSEATYESGFVIDKFPISRPNLTFSTLTVSNMSPEDSSIYLCSVEDSNTEAFFGQGTRLTVV.

The V call is TRBV7-8, the J call TRBJ1-3, with unresolved D. Trimming left V 5 bases short and J 0 bases short, with 11 bases between. The germline gives CDR1 SGHVS, CDR2 FQNEAQ. The CDR3 has 15 amino acids. CDR3 sequence: CASSPSPGSGNTIYF. CDR3 sequence (DNA): TGTGCCAGCAGCCCCTCCCCGGGCTCTGGAAACACCATATATTTT. The whole variable domain, filled in from reference TRBV7-8 and TRBJ1-3, reads GAGVSQSPRYKVAKRGQDVALRCDPISGHVSLFWYQQALGQGPEFLTYFQNEAQLDKSGLPSDRFFAERPEGSVSTLKIQRTQQEDSAVYLCASSPSPGSGNTIYFGEGSWLTVV.

In DNA, the CDR3 is TGCGCCAGCAGCCAAGATTTGCCTAGCGGCACAGATACGCAGTATTTT. Amino acids: CASSQDLPSGTDTQYF. This chain uses TRBV4-3 with TRBJ2-3; a weak D match, TRBD2 (6 bases). With 0 bases removed from V and 1 base from J, the gap between germline ends came to 11 bases. Germline V lookup: CDR1 LGHNA, CDR2 YSLEER. The CDR3 spans 16 residues.